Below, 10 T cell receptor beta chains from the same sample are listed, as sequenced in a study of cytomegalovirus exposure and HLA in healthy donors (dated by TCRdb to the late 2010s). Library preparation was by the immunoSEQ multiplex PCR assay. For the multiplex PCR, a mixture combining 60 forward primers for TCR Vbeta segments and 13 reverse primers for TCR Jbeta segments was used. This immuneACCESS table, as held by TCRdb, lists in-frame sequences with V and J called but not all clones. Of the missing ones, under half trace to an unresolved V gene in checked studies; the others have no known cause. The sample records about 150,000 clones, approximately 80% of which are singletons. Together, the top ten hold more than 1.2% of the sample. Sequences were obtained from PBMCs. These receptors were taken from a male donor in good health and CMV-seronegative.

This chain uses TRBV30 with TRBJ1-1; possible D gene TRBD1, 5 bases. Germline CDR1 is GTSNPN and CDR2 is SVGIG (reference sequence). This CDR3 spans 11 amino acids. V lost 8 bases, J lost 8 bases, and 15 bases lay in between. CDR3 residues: CAGAFLEEAFF. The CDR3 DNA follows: TGTGCCGGGGCGTTCTTAGAGGAAGCTTTCTTT.

The CDR3 protein is CASSYTQGGEQFF. CDR3 nucleotides: TGTGCCAGCAGCTACACACAGGGTGGTGAGCAGTTCTTC. The chain joins TRBV7-9 to TRBJ2-1; weak D call: TRBD1 (6 bases). In germline, CDR1 is SEHNR, CDR2 FQNEAQ (reference sequence). Trimming left V 4 bases short and J 9 bases short, with 13 bases between. The length of the CDR3 is 13 residues.

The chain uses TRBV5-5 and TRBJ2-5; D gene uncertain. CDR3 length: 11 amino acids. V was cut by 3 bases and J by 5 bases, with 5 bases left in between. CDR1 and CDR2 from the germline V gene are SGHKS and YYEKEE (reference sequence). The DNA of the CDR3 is TGTGCCAGCAGCTCGCGGGAGACCCAGTACTTC. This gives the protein CASSSRETQYF.

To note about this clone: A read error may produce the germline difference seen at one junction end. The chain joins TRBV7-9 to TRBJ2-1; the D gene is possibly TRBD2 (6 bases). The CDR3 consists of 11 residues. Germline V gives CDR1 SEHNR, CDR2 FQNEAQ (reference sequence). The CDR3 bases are TGTTCCAGCAGCACCGGGACTGAGGAGTTCTTC. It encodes CSSSTGTEEFF.

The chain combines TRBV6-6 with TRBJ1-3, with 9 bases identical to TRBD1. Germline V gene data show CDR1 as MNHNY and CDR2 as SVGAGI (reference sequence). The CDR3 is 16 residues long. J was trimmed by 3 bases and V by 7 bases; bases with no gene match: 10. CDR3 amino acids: CASTVGTGTFGNTIYF. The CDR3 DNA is TGTGCCAGCACCGTAGGGACAGGGACTTTTGGAAACACCATATATTTT.

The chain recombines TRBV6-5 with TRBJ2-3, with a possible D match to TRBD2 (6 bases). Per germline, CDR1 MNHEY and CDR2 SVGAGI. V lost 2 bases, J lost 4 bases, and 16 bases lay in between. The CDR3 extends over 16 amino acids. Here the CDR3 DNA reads TGTGCCAGCAGTTACGTACTAGCAGCAAGAGCAGATACGCAGTATTTT. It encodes CASSYVLAARADTQYF.

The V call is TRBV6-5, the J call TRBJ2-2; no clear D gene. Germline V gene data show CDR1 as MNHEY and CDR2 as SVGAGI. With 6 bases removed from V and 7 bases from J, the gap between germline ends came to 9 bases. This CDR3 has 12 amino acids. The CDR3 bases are TGTGCCAGCAGGTCCTTAGACGGGGAGCTGTTTTTT. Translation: CASRSLDGELFF.

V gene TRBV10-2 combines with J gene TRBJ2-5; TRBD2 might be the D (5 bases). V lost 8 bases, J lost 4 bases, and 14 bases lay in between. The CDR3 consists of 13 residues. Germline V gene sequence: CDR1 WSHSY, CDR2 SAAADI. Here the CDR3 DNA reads TGCGCCAGCGGCGTACTAGTGCGAGAGACCCAGTACTTC. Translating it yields CASGVLVRETQYF.

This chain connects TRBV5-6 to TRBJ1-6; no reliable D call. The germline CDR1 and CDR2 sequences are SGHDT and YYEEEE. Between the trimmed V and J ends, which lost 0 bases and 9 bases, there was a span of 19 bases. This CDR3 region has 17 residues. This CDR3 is CASSLVVGSSQASPLHF. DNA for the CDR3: TGTGCCAGCAGCTTGGTTGTCGGGAGCAGTCAGGCTTCACCCCTCCACTTT.

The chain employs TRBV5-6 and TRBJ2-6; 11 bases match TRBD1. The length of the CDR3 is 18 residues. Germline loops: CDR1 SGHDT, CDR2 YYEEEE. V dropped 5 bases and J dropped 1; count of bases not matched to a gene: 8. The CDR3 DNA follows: TGTGCCAGCAGTTCGGACAGGGGGCGGTTATCTGGGGCCAACGTCCTGACTTTC. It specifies CASSSDRGRLSGANVLTF.